This T cell receptor (beta chain) was recovered during a study of T cells in women clearing cervical HPV infection. Study summary: Case blood was drawn when the lesion was first found; control blood after infection became undetectable. Study-wide points: CIN3+ cases had significantly higher TCR richness than controls; evenness did not differ.

As for this clone: Its antigen is currently unknown. The read ends 3 residues shy of where the CDR3 ends; the end is completed using the germline J gene.

V dropped 0 bases and J dropped 2 bases, with 14 bases sitting between them. The CDR3 is 16 residues long. Germline V gives CDR1 GTSNPN, CDR2 SVGIG (reference sequence). Using immunoSEQ multiplex PCR, the repertoire was profiled, and TCRdb retains in-frame clones only, with some absent. This table holds tens of thousands of clones. Input material: blood buffy coat. J is TRBJ2-1 and V is TRBV30, with D perhaps TRBD2 (5 bases). The TCR originated in a woman aged 18 to 75 with a cervical HPV16 infection that either progressed to CIN3+ or cleared (not recorded which). CDR3 DNA (partial): TGTGCCTGGAGTGTATCCCGGGGAACAGCCTACAATGAG. Protein product: CAWSVSRGTAYNE. The whole CDR3 sequence reads CAWSVSRGTAYNEQFF.